This T cell receptor beta chain was identified in a study of T cell responses to AZD1222 COVID-19 vaccine. Study results and caveats: The span of vaccine-associated CD4 TCRs extended across spike, with dominance at 160-218 and 743-854.

V lost 3 bases and J lost 6; bases outside the gene matches: 6. This CDR3 comprises 14 residues. Germline V gene data show CDR1 as SGHAT and CDR2 as FQNNGV. Pooling of second doses given at about 4 or about 12 weeks was done. Clones were sequenced by immunoSEQ multiplex PCR, and TCRdb holds only the in-frame ones, with some missing. The sample yields under 110,000 clones, roughly 87% seen once. Regarding this clone: What it binds is unknown.

Source: peripheral blood, taken 28 days after the second AZD1222 dose. The TCR sequence derives from an adult who received the AZD1222 COVID-19 vaccine. The V and J genes are TRBV11-2 and TRBJ1-2; 8 bases align to TRBD1. The CDR3 reads CASSFDGQGDGYTF. In nucleotides, the CDR3 is TGTGCCAGCAGCTTCGACGGACAGGGCGATGGCTACACCTTC.